One sample yielded the 21 T cell receptor beta chains listed below, sequenced in a study of human T cells and chemical hapten exposure. One entry per CDR3 protein, called by TCRdb with MiXCR from the RACE reads. Of more than 150,000 distinct CDR3 sequences listed, 25% to 35% are singletons. The time point here: pre-sensitization, week 0. Treatment defined: therapeutic diphenylcyclopropenone sensitization with weekly scalp DPC. The sample here was whole blood, taken in connection with sensitization to the hapten diphenylcyclopropenone (DPC). The source is a woman in her thirties with alopecia areata. Some clones in this sample may be carry-over from other donors' samples.

The V gene is TRBV5-1, the J gene TRBJ2-3, with D perhaps TRBD1 (6 bases). The V gene's germline CDR1 is SGHRS and CDR2 YFSETQ. Trimming left V 4 bases short and J 1 base short, with 10 bases between. This CDR3 spans 14 amino acids. CDR3 loop: CASSPGHGTDTQYF. The CDR3 DNA sequence: TGCGCCAGCAGCCCGGGACATGGCACAGATACGCAGTATTTT.

This clonotype has ten or more counts. This rearrangement joins TRBV28 to TRBJ1-1; D is uncertain. The CDR3 totals 12 residues. The germline V gene has CDR1 MDHEN and CDR2 SYDVKM. The V gene lost 2 bases and the J gene lost 2 bases, with 3 bases spanning the gap. The DNA of the CDR3 is TGTGCCAGCAGTTTAGTTAACACTGAAGCTTTCTTT. It is translated as CASSLVNTEAFF.

This clonotype has ten or more counts. This rearrangement joins TRBV12-3 or TRBV12-4 to TRBJ2-2; maybe TRBD2 (6 bases). This CDR3 comprises 15 residues. Trimming stripped 5 bases from V and 5 bases from J, with 15 bases between. The CDR3 loop is CASSPRGTFTGELFF. CDR3 DNA: TGTGCCAGCAGTCCCCGAGGGACTTTTACCGGGGAGCTGTTTTTT.

A few counts support this clonotype. This sequence joins TRBV28 and TRBJ2-4; the match to TRBD1 covers 7 bases. CDR1 is MDHEN, CDR2 SYDVKM, per germline. V shed 7 bases and J 3 bases; nucleotides not matched to a gene: 6. The length of the CDR3 is 14 residues. Written as DNA, the CDR3 is TGTGCCAGCAATCCCCAGGGGGACAAAAACATTCAGTACTTC. It codes for CASNPQGDKNIQYF.

The genes are TRBV9 and TRBJ2-5; 8 bases match TRBD1. CDR3 length: 15 amino acids. With V trimmed by 3 bases and J by 5 bases, 9 bases remained unmatched. Per germline, CDR1 SGDLS and CDR2 YYNGEE. CDR3: CASSAGDRGEETQYF. The CDR3 DNA is TGTGCCAGCAGCGCTGGAGACAGGGGTGAGGAGACCCAGTACTTC.

The rearrangement uses TRBV20-1 and TRBJ1-5; D remains unclear. This CDR3 is 14 amino acids long. Germline CDR1 reads DFQATT; CDR2 reads SNEGSKA (reference sequence). Trimming shortened V by 5 bases and J by 3 bases, and 14 bases separated the two germline ends. The chain's CDR3 is CSARKDPNNQPQHF. The CDR3 DNA follows: TGCAGTGCTCGAAAGGACCCTAACAATCAGCCCCAGCATTTT.

J is TRBJ2-7 and V is TRBV7-9; tentative D call: TRBD2 (6 bases). The CDR3 sequence is 12 residues long. Germline values: CDR1 SEHNR, CDR2 FQNEAQ (reference sequence). Between the trimmed V and J ends, which lost 5 bases and 6 bases, there was a span of 11 bases. The DNA for the CDR3 is TGTGCCAGCAGCCCGACTAGTTCCGAGCAGTACTTC. Residues: CASSPTSSEQYF.

This chain joins TRBV11-2 and TRBJ1-4; 10 nucleotides align to TRBD1. The CDR3 contains 16 residues. With 4 bases clipped from V and 0 bases from J, the junction kept 2 bases outside the gene matches. The V gene's germline CDR1 is SGHAT and CDR2 FQNNGV. CDR3 sequence (DNA): TGTGCCAGCAGCTCCGGACAGGGGGCAACTAATGAAAAACTGTTTTTT. Amino acid sequence: CASSSGQGATNEKLFF. The variable domain in full, completed from reference TRBV11-2 and TRBJ1-4, reads EAGVAQSPRYKIIEKRQSVAFWCNPISGHATLYWYQQILGQGPKLLIQFQNNGVVDDSQLPKDRFSAERLKGVDSTLKIQPAKLEDSAVYLCASSSGQGATNEKLFFGSGTQLSVL.

This clonotype turned up a few times. The chain employs TRBV29-1 and TRBJ1-1; D possibly corresponds to TRBD1 (5 bases). CDR1 and CDR2 from the germline V gene are SQVTM and ANQGSEA. Trimming took off 1 base at V and 8 bases at J, with 14 bases between the two ends. This CDR3 is built from 13 residues. The CDR3 here is CSVEADGAAEAFF. Written as DNA, the CDR3 is TGCAGCGTTGAAGCGGACGGGGCCGCGGAAGCTTTCTTT. The entire variable domain, with the rest obtained from reference TRBV29-1 and TRBJ1-1, is as follows: SAVISQKPSRDICQRGTSLTIQCQVDSQVTMMFWYRQQPGQSLTLIATANQGSEATYESGFVIDKFPISRPNLTFSTLTVSNMSPEDSSIYLCSVEADGAAEAFFGQGTRLTVV.

There are a few counts of this clonotype. V usage is TRBV9 and J usage is TRBJ2-7, with TRBD1 matching over 8 bases. Germline V gene data show CDR1 as SGDLS and CDR2 as YYNGEE. Losses at the gene ends were 4 bases for V and 3 bases for J; bases not matched to a gene: 9. The CDR3 covers 15 residues. The DNA for the CDR3 is TGTGCCAGCAGCCCAAGACAGGGGCCCCACTACGAGCAGTACTTC. Translated, it gives CASSPRQGPHYEQYF.

Here the CDR3 reads CASSENPPGYF. The CDR3 DNA reads as TGTGCCAGCAGTGAAAACCCTCCCGGGTATTTT. This chain links TRBV2 with TRBJ2-3; D gene unclear. The CDR3 runs to 11 residues. The V gene lost 2 bases and the J gene lost 14 bases, with 11 bases spanning the gap. The germline CDR1 and CDR2 sequences are SNHLY and FYNNEI.

The chain employs TRBV11-1 and TRBJ2-7; TRBD1 agrees at 8 bases. V was pared by 7 bases and J by 6 bases, with 11 bases of the junction left unmatched. The CDR3 extends over 14 amino acids. Germline V CDR1 and CDR2: SGHAT, FQDESV (reference sequence). The DNA of the CDR3 is TGTGCCAGCAAACCGGGACAGGCAGCTCTCGAGCAGTACTTC. Amino acids: CASKPGQAALEQYF.

V and J are TRBV4-3 and TRBJ1-6; D ambiguous. Germline V CDR1 and CDR2: LGHNA, YSLEER. V gave up 2 bases and J gave up 10 bases, with 6 bases separating them. This CDR3 has 12 amino acids. The CDR3 sequence is CASSQNGSPLHF. The CDR3 DNA follows: TGCGCCAGCAGCCAAAATGGATCACCCCTCCACTTT.

The V and J genes are TRBV14 and TRBJ2-1; D not resolved. The germline V gene encodes CDR1 SGHDN and CDR2 FVKESK. The V end lost 2 bases, the J end lost 0 bases, and 11 bases lay between the germline ends. This CDR3 comprises 16 residues. The CDR3 loop reads CASSQIAGSSYNEQFF. As DNA, the CDR3 is TGTGCCAGCAGCCAAATTGCCGGAAGCTCCTACAATGAGCAGTTCTTC.

This clonotype turned up a few times. The chain joins TRBV20-1 to TRBJ1-1; TRBD1 aligns across 9 bases. Losses at the gene ends were 1 base for V and 6 bases for J; bases not matched to a gene: 6. From germline, CDR1 is DFQATT and CDR2 SNEGSKA (reference sequence). This CDR3 is 14 amino acids long. The CDR3 loop reads CSARGHGTGSEAFF. Written as DNA, the CDR3 is TGCAGTGCTAGAGGTCATGGGACAGGGTCTGAAGCTTTCTTT.

The V and J genes are TRBV7-2 and TRBJ2-3; 9 nucleotides line up with TRBD1. V was pared by 2 bases and J by 7 bases, with 7 bases of the junction left unmatched. In germline, CDR1 is SGHTA, CDR2 FQGNSA. The CDR3 extends over 15 amino acids. DNA of the CDR3: TGTGCCAGCAGCTTACTTACAGGGGGCGAAAATACGCAGTATTTT. Translated, it gives CASSLLTGGENTQYF.

The V and J genes are TRBV12-3 or TRBV12-4 and TRBJ2-2; D remains ambiguous. With 7 bases removed from V and 6 bases from J, the gap between germline ends came to 9 bases. The CDR3 totals 12 residues. CDR3 DNA sequence: TGTGCCAGCACCCGGTCATCCGGGGAGCTGTTTTTT. It codes for CASTRSSGELFF.

This clonotype was detected a few times. This chain joins TRBV10-3 and TRBJ2-7, with D perhaps assigned TRBD1 or TRBD2 (5 bases each). The CDR3 totals 12 residues. Between the trimmed V and J ends, which lost 2 bases and 3 bases, there was a span of 5 bases. Germline V CDR1 and CDR2: ENHRY, SYGVKD. The CDR3 spells CAISEGGYEQYF. CDR3 DNA: TGTGCCATCAGTGAGGGGGGCTACGAGCAGTACTTC.

This chain uses TRBV6-2 or TRBV6-3 with TRBJ2-7; the D gene could be TRBD1 or TRBD2 (6 bases each). Germline assignment: CDR1 MNHEY and CDR2 SVGEGT. Trimming stripped 8 bases from V and 6 bases from J, with 14 bases between. The CDR3 spans 12 residues. Written as DNA, the CDR3 is TGTGCCAGCCGGGGGCAGGGAAGCGAGCAGTACTTC. Its protein is CASRGQGSEQYF.

This clonotype was detected ten times or more. This rearrangement joins TRBV9 to TRBJ2-2; no clear D. The germline V and J ends were trimmed by 1 base and 6 bases, with 7 bases remaining between them. CDR3 length: 13 residues. From germline, CDR1 is SGDLS and CDR2 YYNGEE. In DNA, the CDR3 is TGTGCCAGCAGCGTAACTGAATCCGGGGAGCTGTTTTTT. It encodes CASSVTESGELFF.

The chain joins TRBV2 to TRBJ1-6, with D perhaps TRBD1 (5 bases). The germline CDR1 and CDR2 sequences are SNHLY and FYNNEI. V was pared by 7 bases and J by 2 bases, with 12 bases between. The CDR3 is 15 residues long. Here the CDR3 DNA reads TGTGCCAGCACTATAAGGGGCGCCTATAATTCACCCCTCCACTTT. This gives the protein CASTIRGAYNSPLHF. The full variable domain, rest sourced from reference TRBV2 and TRBJ1-6, is EPEVTQTPSHQVTQMGQEVILRCVPISNHLYFYWYRQILGQKVEFLVSFYNNEISEKSEIFDDQFSVERPDGSNFTLKIRSTKLEDSAMYFCASTIRGAYNSPLHFGNGTRLTVT.